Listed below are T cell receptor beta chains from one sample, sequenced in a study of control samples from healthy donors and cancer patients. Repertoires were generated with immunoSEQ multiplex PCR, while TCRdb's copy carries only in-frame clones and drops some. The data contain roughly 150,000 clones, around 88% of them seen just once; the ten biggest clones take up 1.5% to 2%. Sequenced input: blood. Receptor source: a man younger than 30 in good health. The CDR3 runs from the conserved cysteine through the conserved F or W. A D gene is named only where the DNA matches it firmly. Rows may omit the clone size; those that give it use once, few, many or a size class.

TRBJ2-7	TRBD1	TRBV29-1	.	CSVGGTGSSYEQYF	TGCAGCGTGGGGGGGACAGGGAGCTCCTACGAGCAGTACTTC
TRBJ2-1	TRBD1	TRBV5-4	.	CASSPGTGGWDEQFF	TGTGCCAGCAGCCCCGGGACAGGGGGTTGGGATGAGCAGTTCTTC
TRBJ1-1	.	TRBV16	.	CASSQSPSDTEAFF	TGTGCCAGCAGCCAATCACCGTCGGACACTGAAGCTTTCTTT
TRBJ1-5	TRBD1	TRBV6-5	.	CASVQGGGHQPQHF	TGTGCCAGCGTCCAGGGAGGGGGCCATCAGCCCCAGCATTTT
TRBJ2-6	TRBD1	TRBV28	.	CASSLSDRGTGANVLTF	TGTGCCAGCAGTTTATCTGACAGGGGTACTGGGGCCAACGTCCTGACTTTC
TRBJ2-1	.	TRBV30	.	CAWSVRAYNEQFF	TGTGCCTGGAGTGTACGAGCCTACAATGAGCAGTTCTTC
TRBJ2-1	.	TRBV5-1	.	CASSLDSYNEQFF	TGCGCCAGCAGCTTGGACAGCTACAATGAGCAGTTCTTC
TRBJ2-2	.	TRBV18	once	CASSPRLNTNTGELFF	TGTGCCAGCTCACCACGCCTAAACACGAACACCGGGGAGCTGTTTTTT
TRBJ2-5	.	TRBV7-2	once	CASQGGETQYF	TGTGCCAGCCAGGGGGGGGAGACCCAGTACTTC
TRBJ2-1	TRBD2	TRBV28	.	CASSLAGGSYNEQFF	TGTGCCAGCAGTTTAGCGGGGGGCTCCTACAATGAGCAGTTCTTC
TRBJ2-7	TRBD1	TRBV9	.	CASSASYRGREQYF	TGTGCCAGCAGCGCTTCTTACAGGGGGCGGGAGCAGTACTTC
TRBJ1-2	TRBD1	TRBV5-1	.	CASRQPGQGVAGYTF	TGCGCCAGCAGGCAACCGGGACAGGGGGTTGCTGGCTACACCTTC
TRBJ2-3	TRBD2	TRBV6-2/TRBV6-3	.	CASSSGLAGARTDTQYF	TGTGCCAGCAGCTCGGGACTAGCGGGGGCCCGCACAGATACGCAGTATTTT
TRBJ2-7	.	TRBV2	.	CASSDGAHGDEQYF	TGTGCCAGCAGTGACGGGGCCCACGGGGACGAGCAGTACTTC
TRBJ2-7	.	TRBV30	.	CAWSVQATRQYF	TGTGCCTGGAGTGTACAGGCCACGCGGCAGTACTTC
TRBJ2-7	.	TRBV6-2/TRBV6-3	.	CASSYLSESDEQYF	TGTGCCAGCAGTTATTTAAGTGAGTCCGACGAGCAGTACTTC
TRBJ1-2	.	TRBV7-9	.	CASSLGSPTSNYGYTF	TGTGCCAGCAGCTTAGGGAGTCCTACTTCTAACTATGGCTACACCTTC
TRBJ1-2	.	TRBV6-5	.	CASRRDTDYGYTF	TGTGCCAGCAGAAGGGACACGGATTATGGCTACACCTTC
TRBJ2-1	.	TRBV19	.	CASSIGPINEQFF	TGTGCCAGTAGTATAGGGCCGATCAATGAGCAGTTCTTC
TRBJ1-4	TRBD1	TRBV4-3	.	CASSQGTGNNEKLFF	TGCGCCAGCAGCCAAGGGACAGGGAATAATGAAAAACTGTTTTTT
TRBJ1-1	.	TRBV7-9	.	CASSLGSANTEAFF	TGTGCCAGCAGCTTAGGGTCAGCGAACACTGAAGCTTTCTTT
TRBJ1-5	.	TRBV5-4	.	CASSLGPTNQPQHF	TGTGCCAGCAGCTTGGGTCCCACGAATCAGCCCCAGCATTTT
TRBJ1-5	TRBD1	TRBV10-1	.	CASSEGTVVSNQPQHF	TGCGCCAGCAGTGAGGGGACAGTCGTTAGCAATCAGCCCCAGCATTTT
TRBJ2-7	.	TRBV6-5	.	CASSYSRSAEQYF	TGTGCCAGCAGTTACTCACGGTCCGCCGAGCAGTACTTC
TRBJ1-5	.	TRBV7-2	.	CASSPRAGDSNQPQHF	TGTGCCAGCAGCCCCCGGGCAGGTGATAGCAATCAGCCCCAGCATTTT
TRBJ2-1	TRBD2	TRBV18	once	CASHESGGDSYNEQFF	TGTGCCAGCCATGAAAGCGGGGGGGACTCCTACAATGAGCAGTTCTTC
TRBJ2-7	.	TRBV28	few	CASRQKGRSYEQYF	TGTGCCAGCAGACAAAAGGGTAGGTCCTACGAGCAGTACTTC
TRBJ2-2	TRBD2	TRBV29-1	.	CSVVSGERGTGELFF	TGCAGCGTTGTTAGCGGGGAACGGGGGACCGGGGAGCTGTTTTTT
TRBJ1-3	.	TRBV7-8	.	CASSLSGSGNTIYF	TGTGCCAGCAGCTTATCAGGGTCTGGAAACACCATATATTTT
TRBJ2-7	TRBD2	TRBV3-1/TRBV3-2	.	CASSRRNLAGYEQYF	TGTGCCAGCAGCCGGCGTAATCTAGCGGGCTACGAGCAGTACTTC
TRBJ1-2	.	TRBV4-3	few	CASSQDGSGPGGYTF	TGCGCCAGCAGCCAAGATGGGTCAGGGCCGGGAGGCTACACCTTC
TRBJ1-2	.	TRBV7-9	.	CASSLRTELTNYGYTF	TGTGCCAGCAGCTTACGAACAGAGCTAACTAACTATGGCTACACCTTC
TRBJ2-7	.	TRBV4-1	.	CASSQVVGHGSYEQYF	TGCGCCAGCAGCCAAGTGGTCGGCCACGGGTCCTACGAGCAGTACTTC
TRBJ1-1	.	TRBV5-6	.	CASSPSDSTEAFF	TGTGCCAGCAGCCCATCGGATAGCACTGAAGCTTTCTTT
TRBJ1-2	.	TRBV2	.	CASSDGRAYGYTF	TGTGCCAGCAGTGATGGCAGGGCCTATGGCTACACCTTC
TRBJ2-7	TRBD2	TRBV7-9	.	CASSPGLAGGYEQYF	TGTGCCAGCAGCCCAGGACTAGCGGGGGGATACGAGCAGTACTTC
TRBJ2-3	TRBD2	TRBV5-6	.	CASSSTSGGADTQYF	TGTGCCAGCAGCTCGACTAGCGGGGGGGCAGATACGCAGTATTTT
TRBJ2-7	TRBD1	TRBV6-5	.	CASSFRDRGLHEQYF	TGTGCCAGCTCATTCAGGGACAGGGGGCTCCACGAGCAGTACTTC
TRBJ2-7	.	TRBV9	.	CASSVGSGSYEQYF	TGTGCCAGCAGCGTAGGCAGCGGGTCCTACGAGCAGTACTTC
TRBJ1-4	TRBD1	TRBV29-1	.	CSAQGASNEKLFF	TGCAGCGCACAGGGGGCATCCAATGAAAAACTGTTTTTT
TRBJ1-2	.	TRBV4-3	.	CASSQGLTGTGYGYTF	TGCGCCAGCAGCCAAGGGCTAACCGGGACGGGGTATGGCTACACCTTC
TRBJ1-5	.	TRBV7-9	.	CASSADLLGNQPQHF	TGTGCCAGCAGCGCCGACTTATTAGGCAATCAGCCCCAGCATTTT
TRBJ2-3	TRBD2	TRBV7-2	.	CASSLGRTSGGSDTQYF	TGTGCCAGCAGCTTAGGGCGGACTAGCGGGGGGTCAGATACGCAGTATTTT
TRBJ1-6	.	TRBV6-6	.	CASSPPRHRAVSGNSPLHF	TGTGCCAGCAGTCCCCCCCGTCACAGGGCAGTCTCGGGGAATTCACCCCTCCACTTT
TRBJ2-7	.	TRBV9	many	CASSAGLQYEQYF	TGTGCCAGCAGCGCCGGTTTACAGTACGAGCAGTACTTC
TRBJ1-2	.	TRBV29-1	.	CSVAGGGYGYTF	TGCAGCGTTGCTGGTGGCGGGTATGGCTACACCTTC
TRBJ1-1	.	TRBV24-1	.	CATSDGDGNTEAFF	TGTGCCACCAGTGATGGGGACGGAAACACTGAAGCTTTCTTT
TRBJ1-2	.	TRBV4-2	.	CASSPERGNYGYTF	TGTGCCAGCAGCCCGGAAAGGGGCAACTATGGCTACACCTTC
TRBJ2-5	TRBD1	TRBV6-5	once	CASIFGTEETQYF	TGTGCCAGCATTTTTGGGACAGAAGAGACCCAGTACTTC
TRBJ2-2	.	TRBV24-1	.	CATSDLTENTGELFF	TGTGCCACCAGTGATTTAACAGAGAACACCGGGGAGCTGTTTTTT